This T cell receptor (beta chain) was captured in a study of identical twins. Study-level results: In beta out-of-frame sequences, the excess sharing between twins was weaker. Rather than following the same donors, the conclusions depended on cross-sectional statistical analysis. Out-of-frame alpha sequences common to twins were enriched for low generation probability.

The authors used template switching to add a universal primer site and gave cDNA unique molecular identifiers. TCRdb reprocessed the 5' RACE reads with MiXCR, giving one entry per CDR3 protein. In the table there are about 1.7 million distinct CDR3 sequences, about 30% of which are singletons. The germline V and J ends were trimmed by 5 bases and 3 bases, with 17 bases remaining between them. Germline CDR1 MNHEY, CDR2 SMNVEV (reference sequence). The CDR3 is made up of 15 amino acids. Regarding this clonotype: The antigen is undetermined.

The V and J genes are TRBV27 and TRBJ2-7; maybe TRBD1 (6 bases). Sequencing was performed on cord blood. This clonotype was obtained from a newborn girl in good health. In DNA, the CDR3 is TGTGCCAGCAGTAAACAGGGAGAGGGTTACTACGAGCAGTACTTC. Translating gives CASSKQGEGYYEQYF.